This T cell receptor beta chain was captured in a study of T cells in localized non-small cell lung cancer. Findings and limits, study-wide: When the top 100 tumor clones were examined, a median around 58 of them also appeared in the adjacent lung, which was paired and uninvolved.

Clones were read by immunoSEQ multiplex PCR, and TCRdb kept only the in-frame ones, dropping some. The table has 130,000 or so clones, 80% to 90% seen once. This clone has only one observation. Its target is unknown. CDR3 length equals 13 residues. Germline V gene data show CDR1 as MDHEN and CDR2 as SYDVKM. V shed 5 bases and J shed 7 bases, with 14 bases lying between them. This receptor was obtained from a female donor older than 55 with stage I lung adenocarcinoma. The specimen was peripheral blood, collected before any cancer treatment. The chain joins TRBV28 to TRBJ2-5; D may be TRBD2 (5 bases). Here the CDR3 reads CASSTPGTPTQYF. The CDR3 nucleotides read TGTGCCAGCAGTACACCGGGAACACCGACCCAGTACTTC.